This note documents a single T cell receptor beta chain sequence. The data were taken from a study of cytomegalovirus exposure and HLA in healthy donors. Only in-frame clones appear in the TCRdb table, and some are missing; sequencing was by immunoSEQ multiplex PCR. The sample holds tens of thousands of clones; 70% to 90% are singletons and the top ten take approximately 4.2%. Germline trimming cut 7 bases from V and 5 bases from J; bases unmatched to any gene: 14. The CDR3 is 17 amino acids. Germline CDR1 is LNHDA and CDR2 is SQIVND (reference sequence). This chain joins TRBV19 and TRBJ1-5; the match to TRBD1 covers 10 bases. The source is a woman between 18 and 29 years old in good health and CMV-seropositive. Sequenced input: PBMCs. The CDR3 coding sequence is TGTGCCAGTAACCCCAGGCAGGACAGGGGGTTTCATCAGCCCCAGCATTTT. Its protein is CASNPRQDRGFHQPQHF.